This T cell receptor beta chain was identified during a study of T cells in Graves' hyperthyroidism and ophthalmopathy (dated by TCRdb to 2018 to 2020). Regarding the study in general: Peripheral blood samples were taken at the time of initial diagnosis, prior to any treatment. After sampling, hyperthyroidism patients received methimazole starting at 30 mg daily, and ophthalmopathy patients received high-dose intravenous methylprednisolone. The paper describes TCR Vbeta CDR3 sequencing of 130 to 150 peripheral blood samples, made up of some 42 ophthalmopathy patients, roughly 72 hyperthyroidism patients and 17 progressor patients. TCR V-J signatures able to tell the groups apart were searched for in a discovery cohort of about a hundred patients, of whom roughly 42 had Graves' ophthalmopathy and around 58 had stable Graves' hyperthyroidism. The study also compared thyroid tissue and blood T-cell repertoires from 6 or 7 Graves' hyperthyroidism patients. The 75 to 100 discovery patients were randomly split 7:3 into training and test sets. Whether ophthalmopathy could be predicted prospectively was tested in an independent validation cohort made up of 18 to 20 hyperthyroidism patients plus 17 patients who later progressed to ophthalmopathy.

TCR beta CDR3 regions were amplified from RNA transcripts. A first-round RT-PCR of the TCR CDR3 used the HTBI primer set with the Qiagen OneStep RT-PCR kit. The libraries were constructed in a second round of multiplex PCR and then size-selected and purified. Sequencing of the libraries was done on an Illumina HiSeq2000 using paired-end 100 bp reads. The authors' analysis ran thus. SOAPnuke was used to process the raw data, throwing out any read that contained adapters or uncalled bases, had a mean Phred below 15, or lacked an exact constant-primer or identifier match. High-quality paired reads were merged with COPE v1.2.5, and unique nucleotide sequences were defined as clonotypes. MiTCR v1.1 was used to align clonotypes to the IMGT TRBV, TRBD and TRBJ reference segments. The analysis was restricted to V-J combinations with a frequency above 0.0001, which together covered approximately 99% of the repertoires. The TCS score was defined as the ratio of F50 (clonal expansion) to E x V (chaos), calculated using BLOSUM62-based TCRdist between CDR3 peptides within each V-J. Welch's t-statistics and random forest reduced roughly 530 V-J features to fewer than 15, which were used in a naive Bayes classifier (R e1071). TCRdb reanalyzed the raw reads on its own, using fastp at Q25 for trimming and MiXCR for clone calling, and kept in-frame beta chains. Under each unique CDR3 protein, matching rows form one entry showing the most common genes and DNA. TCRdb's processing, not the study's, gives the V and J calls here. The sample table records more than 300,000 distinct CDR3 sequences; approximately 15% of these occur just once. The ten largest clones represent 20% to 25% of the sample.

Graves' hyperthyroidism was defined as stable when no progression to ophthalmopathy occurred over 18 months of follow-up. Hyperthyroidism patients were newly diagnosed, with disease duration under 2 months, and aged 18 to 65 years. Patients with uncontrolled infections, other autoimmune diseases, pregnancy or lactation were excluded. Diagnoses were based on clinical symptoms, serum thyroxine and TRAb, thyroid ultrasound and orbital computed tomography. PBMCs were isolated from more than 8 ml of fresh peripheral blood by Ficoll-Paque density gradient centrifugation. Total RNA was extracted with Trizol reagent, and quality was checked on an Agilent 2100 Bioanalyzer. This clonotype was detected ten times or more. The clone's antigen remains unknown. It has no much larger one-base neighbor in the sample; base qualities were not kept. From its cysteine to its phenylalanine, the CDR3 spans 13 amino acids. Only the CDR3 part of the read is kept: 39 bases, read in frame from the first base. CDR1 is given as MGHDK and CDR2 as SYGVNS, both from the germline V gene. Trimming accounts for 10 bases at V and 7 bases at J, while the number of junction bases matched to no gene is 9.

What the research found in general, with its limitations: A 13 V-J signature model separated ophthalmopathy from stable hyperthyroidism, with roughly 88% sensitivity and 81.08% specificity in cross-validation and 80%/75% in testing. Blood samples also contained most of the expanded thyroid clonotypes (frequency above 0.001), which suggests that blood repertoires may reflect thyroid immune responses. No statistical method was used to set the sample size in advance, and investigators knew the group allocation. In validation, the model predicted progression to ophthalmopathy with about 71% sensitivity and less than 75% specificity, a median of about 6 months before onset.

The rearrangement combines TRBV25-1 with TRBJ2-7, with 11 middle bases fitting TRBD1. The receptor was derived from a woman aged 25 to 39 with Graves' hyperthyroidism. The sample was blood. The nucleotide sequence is TGTGCCACTTGGGGACAGGGGGTGAGGGAGCAGTACTTC. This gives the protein CATWGQGVREQYF.